Below are 2 T cell receptor beta chains sequenced from a single sample in a study of blood T cell repertoires in COVID-19. Sequencing was performed with immunoSEQ multiplex PCR; in TCRdb, only in-frame clones are kept and a portion is missing. Of about 120,000 clones detected, 70% to 85% appear once; the ten largest clones hold approximately 5%. Sequencing was performed on peripheral blood. The source is a woman between 65 and 79 years old with acute or convalescent COVID-19.

The V call is TRBV2, the J call TRBJ1-2; possible D gene TRBD1, 5 bases. The CDR3 spans 14 residues. Trimming pared 2 bases from V and 9 bases from J, leaving 16 bases between. Germline V CDR1 and CDR2: SNHLY, FYNNEI. CDR3 bases: TGTGCCAGCAGTGAAATTTCAGGGATGGAAAGCTACACCTTC. Encoded protein: CASSEISGMESYTF.

This rearrangement joins TRBV19 to TRBJ2-3; 8 bases agree with TRBD1. V shed 3 bases, J shed 6 bases, and the junction held 8 bases outside the gene matches. The CDR3 has 15 amino acids. Germline V gives CDR1 LNHDA, CDR2 SQIVND (reference sequence). The CDR3 DNA reads TGTGCCAGTAGTATCCTCCGGACAGGGAGGGATACGCAGTATTTT. Its protein is CASSILRTGRDTQYF.